Listed below are T cell receptor beta chains from one sample, sequenced in a study of T-cell reconstitution after alpha-beta-depleted transplantation in children. TCRdb re-called the PCR reads with MiXCR, one entry per CDR3 protein. The sample gives about a million distinct CDR3 sequences, roughly 31% of which show up once; 28% is in the top ten. The starting material was PBMCs, mostly from graft donor cells, obtained 360 days after TCRalphabeta/CD19-depleted stem cell transplant. The receptors derive from a boy under two years old who had a stem cell transplant for SCID, so the T cells may come from the graft donor. CDR3s leave out the opening cysteine and the closing phenylalanine or tryptophan.

j_call: TRBJ2-7; v_call: TRBV7-2; cdr3_aa: ASSLGGYQQY
j_call: TRBJ2-1; v_call: TRBV2; cdr3_aa: ASTPWTSGGTEQF
j_call: TRBJ1-1; v_call: TRBV7-2; cdr3_aa: ASRRPGQTNTEAF
j_call: TRBJ2-1; v_call: TRBV4-1; cdr3_aa: ASRAQLSYNEQF
j_call: TRBJ2-5; v_call: TRBV28; cdr3_aa: ASMTAIQETQY
j_call: TRBJ1-2; v_call: TRBV20-1; cdr3_aa: SARLGFGYGYT
j_call: TRBJ2-7; v_call: TRBV10-3; cdr3_aa: AISGQLYEQY
j_call: TRBJ2-7; v_call: TRBV15; cdr3_aa: ATSRGIKKNEQY
j_call: TRBJ2-7; v_call: TRBV5-1; cdr3_aa: ASSTGTGIPYEQY
j_call: TRBJ1-4; v_call: TRBV28; cdr3_aa: ASTRGTLSTNEKLF
j_call: TRBJ2-7; v_call: TRBV5-1; cdr3_aa: ASRPTLTYEQY
j_call: TRBJ2-3; v_call: TRBV7-6; cdr3_aa: ASSRTGGGTDTQY
j_call: TRBJ1-6; v_call: TRBV7-2; cdr3_aa: ASSLASGTGSSPLH
j_call: TRBJ1-4; v_call: TRBV5-1; cdr3_aa: ASSYGTLNEKLF
j_call: TRBJ2-3; v_call: TRBV4-3; cdr3_aa: ASSPEAGGLSTDTQY
j_call: TRBJ1-1; v_call: TRBV3-1; cdr3_aa: ASSYPGALGNTEAF
j_call: TRBJ1-1; v_call: TRBV12-3/TRBV12-4; cdr3_aa: ASSSHLGGSEAF
j_call: TRBJ2-5; v_call: TRBV29-1; cdr3_aa: SVVDDRGRPQETQY
j_call: TRBJ1-6; v_call: TRBV15; cdr3_aa: ATSRDPDNSPLH
j_call: TRBJ2-7; v_call: TRBV28; cdr3_aa: ASSSQGSREQY
j_call: TRBJ2-5; v_call: TRBV28; cdr3_aa: ASSFPRLGAGGPYQETQY
j_call: TRBJ2-5; v_call: TRBV20-1; cdr3_aa: SAPPTGGRVEETQY
j_call: TRBJ1-2; v_call: TRBV15; cdr3_aa: ATSGDSRIYGYT
j_call: TRBJ2-3; v_call: TRBV27; cdr3_aa: ASTLRAGSTDTQY
j_call: TRBJ2-5; v_call: TRBV5-1; cdr3_aa: ASSPRAPVGETQY
j_call: TRBJ2-1; v_call: TRBV20-1; cdr3_aa: SARRNEQF
j_call: TRBJ2-5; v_call: TRBV29-1; cdr3_aa: SVEAHRVVQETQY